Listed here are 8 T cell receptor beta chains from one sample, sequenced in a study of neurological immune-mediated disorders (dated by TCRdb to about 2019). The library relied on 5' RACE. Sequencing used an Illumina HiSeq 2500. TCRdb applied fastp at Q25 and MiXCR to the public reads, then kept only in-frame beta chains. A single entry per CDR3 protein holds the most common genes and DNA from its merged rows. For this sample the table gives some 65,000 distinct CDR3 sequences, of which more than 3.5% were detected only once. The leading ten clones occupy approximately 2.7% of the sample. The sequencing input was PBMCs. All receptors derive from a man aged 50 to 60 with multiple sclerosis.

Ten or more counts support this clonotype. V gene TRBV4-3 combines with J gene TRBJ2-7; 7 bases agree with TRBD1. This CDR3 spans 14 amino acids. Germline trimming cut 3 bases from V and 5 bases from J; bases unmatched to any gene: 7. Germline V gives CDR1 LGHNA, CDR2 YSLEER. The CDR3: CASSHYRGHNEQYF. The CDR3 DNA sequence: TGCGCCAGCAGCCACTACAGGGGTCACAACGAGCAGTACTTC.

This clonotype was counted many times. The J gene is TRBJ2-7, the V gene TRBV6-5; D might be TRBD2 (6 bases). From germline, CDR1 is MNHEY and CDR2 SVGAGI. Trimming shortened V by 5 bases and J by 4 bases, and 15 bases separated the two germline ends. The CDR3 runs 14 residues. The CDR3 nucleotides read TGTGCCAGCAGTCCGAGCGGGCCACATTACGAGCAGTACTTC. It is translated as CASSPSGPHYEQYF.

This clonotype occurred many times. The chain uses TRBV9 and TRBJ1-6; D gene unclear. Trimming took off 0 bases at V and 10 bases at J, with 14 bases between the two ends. In germline, CDR1 is SGDLS, CDR2 YYNGEE. This CDR3 spans 15 amino acids. The CDR3 bases are TGTGCCAGCAGCGTAGGATGGGAAAGGTACTCACCCCTCCACTTT. Residues: CASSVGWERYSPLHF.

In this sample, this clonotype turned up many times. V usage is TRBV20-1 and J usage is TRBJ2-5, with 9 bases identical to TRBD1. This CDR3 has 13 amino acids. V was clipped by 7 bases and J by 4 bases; unmatched bases: 7. Per germline, CDR1 DFQATT and CDR2 SNEGSKA (reference sequence). CDR3 loop: CSVFGTGIETQYF. The CDR3 region has the DNA TGCAGTGTGTTTGGGACAGGGATAGAGACCCAGTACTTC.

The chain combines TRBV3-1 with TRBJ2-2; D ambiguous. This CDR3 has 11 amino acids. Germline CDR1 is LGHDT and CDR2 is YNNKEL (reference sequence). The V and J ends lost 8 bases and 8 bases respectively, with 9 bases between them. The CDR3 DNA reads as TGTGCCAGCCGAGTCCGGGGGGAGCTGTTTTTT. Its translation is CASRVRGELFF.

The genes are TRBV15 and TRBJ2-4; D may correspond to TRBD1 or TRBD2 (5 bases each). The CDR3 runs 17 residues. CDR1 and CDR2 (germline): LNHNV, YYDKDF (reference sequence). The germline V and J ends were trimmed by 3 bases and 6 bases, with 21 bases remaining between them. CDR3 DNA: TGTGCCACCAGCAGCCACCGGGACCCCCCGGCCGGAAACATTCAGTACTTC. The encoded protein is CATSSHRDPPAGNIQYF.

The table lists this clonotype with many counts. The V gene is TRBV7-9, the J gene TRBJ1-2; D unresolved. This CDR3 spans 15 amino acids. Trimming stripped 5 bases from V and 3 bases from J, with 16 bases between. The germline CDR1 and CDR2 sequences are SEHNR and FQNEAQ (reference sequence). The CDR3 sequence is CASSDDNLKHYGYTF. CDR3 DNA: TGTGCCAGCAGCGACGACAACTTGAAACACTATGGCTACACCTTC.

This clonotype has a count of ten or more. This chain connects TRBV11-2 to TRBJ2-5; TRBD2 is a possible D gene (6 bases). Trimming took 1 base from V and 4 from J, leaving 19 bases between them. CDR1 SGHAT and CDR2 FQNNGV come from the germline V gene. The CDR3 is 17 amino acids. In nucleotides, the CDR3 is TGTGCCAGCAGCTTAGTCGCCACGGGGACTGGTAGAGAGACCCAGTACTTC. Amino acids: CASSLVATGTGRETQYF.